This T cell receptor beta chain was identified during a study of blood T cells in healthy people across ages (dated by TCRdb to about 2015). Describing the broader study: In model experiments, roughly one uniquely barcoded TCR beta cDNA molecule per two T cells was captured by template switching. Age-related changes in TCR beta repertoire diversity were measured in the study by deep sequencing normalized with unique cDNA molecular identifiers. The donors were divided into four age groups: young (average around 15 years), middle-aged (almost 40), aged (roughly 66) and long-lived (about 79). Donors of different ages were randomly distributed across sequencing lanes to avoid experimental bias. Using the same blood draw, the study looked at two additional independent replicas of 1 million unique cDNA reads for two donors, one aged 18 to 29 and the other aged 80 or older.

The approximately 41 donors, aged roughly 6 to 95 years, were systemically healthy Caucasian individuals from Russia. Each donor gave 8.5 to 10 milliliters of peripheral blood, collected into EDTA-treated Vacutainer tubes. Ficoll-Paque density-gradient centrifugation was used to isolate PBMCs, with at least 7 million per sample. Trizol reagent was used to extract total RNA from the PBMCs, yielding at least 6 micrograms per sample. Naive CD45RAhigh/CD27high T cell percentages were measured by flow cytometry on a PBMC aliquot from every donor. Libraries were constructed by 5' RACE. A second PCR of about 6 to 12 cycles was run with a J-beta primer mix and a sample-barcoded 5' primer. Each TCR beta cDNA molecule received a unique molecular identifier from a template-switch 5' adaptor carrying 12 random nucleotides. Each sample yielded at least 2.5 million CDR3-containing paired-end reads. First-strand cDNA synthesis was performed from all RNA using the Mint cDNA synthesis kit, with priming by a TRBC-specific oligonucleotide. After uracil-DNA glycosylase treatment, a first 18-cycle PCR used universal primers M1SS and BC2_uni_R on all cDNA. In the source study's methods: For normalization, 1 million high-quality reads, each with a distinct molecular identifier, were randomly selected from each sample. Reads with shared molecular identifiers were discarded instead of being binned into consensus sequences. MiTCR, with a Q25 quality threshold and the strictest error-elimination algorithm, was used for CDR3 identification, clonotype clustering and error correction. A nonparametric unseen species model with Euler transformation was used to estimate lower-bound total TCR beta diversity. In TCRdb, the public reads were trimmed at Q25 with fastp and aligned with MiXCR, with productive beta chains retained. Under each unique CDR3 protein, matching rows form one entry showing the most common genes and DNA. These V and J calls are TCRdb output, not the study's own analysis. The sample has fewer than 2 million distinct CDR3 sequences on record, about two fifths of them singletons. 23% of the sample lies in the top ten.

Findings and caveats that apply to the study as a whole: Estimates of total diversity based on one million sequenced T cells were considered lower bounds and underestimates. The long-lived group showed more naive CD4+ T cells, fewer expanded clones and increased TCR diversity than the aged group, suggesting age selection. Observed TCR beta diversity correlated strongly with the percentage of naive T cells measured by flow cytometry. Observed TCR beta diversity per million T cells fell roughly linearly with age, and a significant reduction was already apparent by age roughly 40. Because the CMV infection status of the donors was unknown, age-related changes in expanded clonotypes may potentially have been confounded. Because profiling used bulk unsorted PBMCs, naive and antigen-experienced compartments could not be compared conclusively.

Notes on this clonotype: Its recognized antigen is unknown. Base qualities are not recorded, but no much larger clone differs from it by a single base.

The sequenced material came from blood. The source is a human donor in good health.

The CDR3 region reads CASRRAGQWDNEQFF. DNA sequence: TGTGCCAGCCGAAGAGCGGGACAGTGGGACAATGAGCAGTTCTTC. The V and J genes are TRBV12-3 or TRBV12-4 and TRBJ2-1, with the D call perhaps TRBD1 or TRBD2, each one matching 7 bases. There are 15 amino acids in the CDR3, from cysteine to phenylalanine inclusive. The read is trimmed to its CDR3 DNA, 45 bases read in frame from base 1. Trimming takes 8 bases from V and 5 bases from J, and the germline ends sit 19 bases apart.